The 18 T cell receptor beta chains given below trace back to one sample, sequenced in a study of shared clonotypes between healthy human individuals. Sequenced by immunoSEQ multiplex PCR; TCRdb stores in-frame clones only, minus some. The sample consists of approximately 2.5 million clones, roughly 92% of them appearing once. The sample taken for sequencing was naive CD4+ T cells sorted from blood. Subset in this sample: CD45RA+ positively selected. These receptors all come from a man in his late teens or twenties in good health.

V and J are TRBV6-1 and TRBJ2-7; D tentatively fits TRBD1 or TRBD2 (7 bases each). Germline V CDR1 and CDR2: MNHNS, SASEGT. The V end lost 4 bases, the J end lost 6 bases, and 13 bases lay between the germline ends. The CDR3 spans 13 residues. The CDR3 region has the DNA TGTGCCAGCAGTGGGCAGGGGGGGGGCGAGCAGTACTTC. Translating gives CASSGQGGGEQYF.

The chain links TRBV19 to TRBJ1-1, with a weak D call TRBD1 (5 bases). Trimming took 6 bases from V and 7 from J, leaving 6 bases between them. The germline V gene encodes CDR1 LNHDA and CDR2 SQIVND (reference sequence). The CDR3 length is 10 residues. CDR3 loop: CASRDIEAFF. CDR3 in DNA: TGTGCCAGTAGGGACATTGAAGCTTTCTTT.

V is TRBV29-1 and J is TRBJ1-2; TRBD1 is a possible D gene (5 bases). Germline V gene sequence: CDR1 SQVTM, CDR2 ANQGSEA. CDR3 length equals 14 residues. The ends were cut back, 6 bases at V and 6 bases at J, with 20 bases in the middle. CDR3 sequence reads: CSVEHREGLDGYTF. Written as DNA, the CDR3 is TGCAGCGTAGAACATAGGGAGGGGTTGGATGGCTACACCTTC. The entire variable domain, with the rest obtained from reference TRBV29-1 and TRBJ1-2, is as follows: SAVISQKPSRDICQRGTSLTIQCQVDSQVTMMFWYRQQPGQSLTLIATANQGSEATYESGFVIDKFPISRPNLTFSTLTVSNMSPEDSSIYLCSVEHREGLDGYTFGSGTRLTVV.

The V and J genes are TRBV28 and TRBJ2-2; D remains unclear. Germline CDR1 and CDR2: MDHEN and SYDVKM. This CDR3 contains 15 residues. Trimming stripped 5 bases from V and 0 bases from J, with 10 bases between. CDR3 in DNA: TGTGCCAGCAGTACTACGGTAGCGAACACCGGGGAGCTGTTTTTT. Amino acid sequence: CASSTTVANTGELFF.

The chain has TRBV2 and TRBJ2-4; D gene uncertain. This CDR3 has 15 residues. Germline loops: CDR1 SNHLY, CDR2 FYNNEI. The V gene lost 2 bases and the J gene lost 0 bases, with 8 bases spanning the gap. The CDR3 region has the DNA TGTGCCAGCAGTGAATATATCGGAGCCAAAAACATTCAGTACTTC. This encodes CASSEYIGAKNIQYF. Full variable domain (outside the CDR3, taken from reference TRBV2 and TRBJ2-4): EPEVTQTPSHQVTQMGQEVILRCVPISNHLYFYWYRQILGQKVEFLVSFYNNEISEKSEIFDDQFSVERPDGSNFTLKIRSTKLEDSAMYFCASSEYIGAKNIQYFGAGTRLSVL.

V and J are TRBV6-5 and TRBJ1-2; no definite D call. V dropped 4 bases and J dropped 2 bases, with 8 bases sitting between them. This CDR3 has 13 amino acids. Germline CDR1 is MNHEY and CDR2 is SVGAGI. CDR3 loop: CASSLDGNYGYTF. The CDR3 DNA reads TGTGCCAGCAGTTTGGACGGCAACTATGGCTACACCTTC.

The chain couples TRBV4-3 to TRBJ2-1; 7 nucleotides match TRBD2. This CDR3 is built from 17 residues. CDR1 and CDR2 (germline): LGHNA, YSLEER. V gave up 1 base and J gave up 10 bases; unmatched junction bases: 16. DNA of the CDR3: TGCGCCAGCAGCCAAGTTGTGCGGTTGCCCGAGGGAGGGGAGCAGTTCTTC. This gives the protein CASSQVVRLPEGGEQFF.

V gene TRBV19 combines with J gene TRBJ2-5; D not certain. The germline gives CDR1 LNHDA, CDR2 SQIVND (reference sequence). The CDR3 spans 13 residues. V was shortened by 6 bases and J by 0 bases, with 8 bases between the two germline ends. CDR3 bases: TGTGCCAGTAGGACAAATGACCAAGAGACCCAGTACTTC. Its protein is CASRTNDQETQYF.

This clone was recorded a few times. The genes are TRBV18 and TRBJ2-3; D is ambiguous. The CDR3 spans 13 residues. Trimming removed 2 bases at V and 2 bases at J, with 5 bases between. Germline loops: CDR1 KGHSH, CDR2 LQKENI. The CDR3 sequence: CASSPEITDTQYF. The CDR3, as DNA: TGTGCCAGCTCACCAGAGATCACAGATACGCAGTATTTT.

The V call is TRBV7-3, the J call TRBJ2-3, with TRBD2 matching over 8 bases. CDR3 size: 16 residues. The germline V gene has CDR1 SGHTA and CDR2 FQGTGA. V trimming: 3 bases; J trimming: 5 bases; junction bases outside the gene matches: 10. This CDR3 is CASSFGSAGAQDTQYF. The CDR3 coding sequence is TGTGCCAGCAGCTTTGGGTCAGCGGGGGCCCAAGATACGCAGTATTTT.

The chain recombines TRBV7-8 with TRBJ2-7, with D unclear. Trimming took 1 base from V and 2 from J, leaving 9 bases between them. CDR1 and CDR2 (germline): SGHVS, FQNEAQ. This CDR3 comprises 14 residues. The CDR3 is CASSLGAAAYEQYF. The CDR3 DNA reads TGTGCCAGCAGCTTAGGCGCGGCAGCCTACGAGCAGTACTTC.

Of note for this clone: Other DNA sequences of this sample code for an identical CDR3. The V and J genes are TRBV5-1 and TRBJ2-3; D uncertain. Germline assignment: CDR1 SGHRS and CDR2 YFSETQ. Trimming took 0 bases from V and 0 from J, leaving 8 bases between them. CDR3 length: 15 residues. CDR3 sequence reads: CASSLAGASTDTQYF. The DNA for the CDR3 is TGCGCCAGCAGCTTGGCAGGAGCTAGCACAGATACGCAGTATTTT.

The chain uses TRBV28 and TRBJ2-1; 8 nucleotides agree with TRBD1. The CDR3 is made up of 13 amino acids. V was clipped by 6 bases and J by 5 bases; unmatched bases: 3. Germline V gene lookup returns CDR1 MDHEN and CDR2 SYDVKM. For the CDR3, the DNA is TGTGCCAGCAGAGGACAGGGAGACAATGAGCAGTTCTTC. It encodes CASRGQGDNEQFF.

This clone was seen only once. V is TRBV23-1 and J is TRBJ2-7; no firm D call. TRBV23-1 is treated as an ORF (open reading frame) with a function not yet certain. This CDR3 spans 14 amino acids. Trimming left V 3 bases short and J 3 bases short, with 12 bases between. This chain's CDR3 is CASSHTVPDYEQYF. CDR3 DNA sequence: TGCGCCAGCAGTCACACGGTCCCAGACTACGAGCAGTACTTC.

The chain uses TRBV7-8 and TRBJ2-3; possibly TRBD1 for D (6 bases). Germline assignment: CDR1 SGHVS and CDR2 FQNEAQ. This CDR3 region has 12 residues. Trimming took off 1 base at V and 10 bases at J, with 9 bases between the two ends. CDR3 region: CASSLGGRAQYF. CDR3 nucleotides: TGTGCCAGCAGCTTAGGGGGGCGGGCGCAGTATTTT.

The rearrangement uses TRBV5-4 and TRBJ2-7; 14 bases agree with TRBD2. From germline, CDR1 is SGHNT and CDR2 YYREEE (reference sequence). This CDR3 spans 14 amino acids. Trimming removed 3 bases from V and 7 bases from J; junction bases left unmatched: 3. This CDR3 reads CASSSGLAGVEQYF. CDR3 coding DNA: TGTGCCAGCAGCTCGGGACTAGCGGGGGTAGAGCAGTACTTC.

This chain connects TRBV25-1 to TRBJ1-2, with D maybe TRBD1 (5 bases). Between the trimmed V and J ends, which lost 4 bases and 6 bases, there was a span of 15 bases. In germline, CDR1 is MGHDK, CDR2 SYGVNS. The CDR3 runs 14 residues. CDR3 bases: TGTGCCAGCAGTGTCTTCAGGGAAGAGGATGGCTACACCTTC. Residues: CASSVFREEDGYTF.

This chain connects TRBV30 to TRBJ1-2; 9 bases line up with TRBD1. CDR1 is GTSNPN and CDR2 is SVGIG in the germline V gene (reference sequence). The V and J ends lost 4 bases and 4 bases, in that order; junction bases with no gene match: 10. The CDR3 loop spans 15 amino acids. The CDR3: CAWMGTGTIPYGYTF. CDR3 DNA: TGTGCCTGGATGGGGACAGGGACGATACCCTATGGCTACACCTTC. Combining the CDR3 with reference TRBV30 and TRBJ1-2 gives the whole variable domain SQTIHQWPATLVQPVGSPLSLECTVEGTSNPNLYWYRQAAGRGLQLLFYSVGIGQISSEVPQNLSASRPQDRQFILSSKKLLLSDSGFYLCAWMGTGTIPYGYTFGSGTRLTVV.